The 9 T cell receptor beta chains reported below all come from one sample, sequenced in a study of type 1 and type 2 diabetes patients. Genomic DNA was the PCR template. The TCR beta CDR3 region was amplified using 30 forward and 13 reverse primers. Each CDR3 protein gets one entry after TCRdb re-called the multiplex PCR reads with MiXCR. The sample has 250,000 to 300,000 distinct CDR3 sequences, roughly 50% seen once. Material for sequencing was peripheral blood mononuclear cells (PBMCs). The receptors here all came from a man younger than 35 with type 2 diabetes.

This clonotype was detected a few times. The chain joins TRBV6-1 to TRBJ2-5; TRBD1 or TRBD2 may be the D gene (6 bases each). From germline, CDR1 is MNHNS and CDR2 SASEGT. This CDR3 spans 12 amino acids. The CDR3 region is CASGEVIETQYF. The CDR3 nucleotides are TGTGCATCAGGGGAGGTCATCGAGACCCAGTACTTC.

With regard to this clonotype: The junction differs from germline at one of its ends, possibly a read error. In DNA, the CDR3 is TGTGTCAGCAGCTATGGCTACACCTTC. This gives the protein CVSSYGYTF. The chain carries TRBV27 and TRBJ1-2, with no clear D. Per germline, CDR1 MNHEY and CDR2 SMNVEV (reference sequence). There are 9 residues in the CDR3.

The V gene is TRBV13, the J gene TRBJ1-6, with unresolved D. CDR3 length: 12 amino acids. From germline, CDR1 is PRHDT and CDR2 FYEKMQ (reference sequence). With 6 bases removed from V and 18 bases from J, the gap between germline ends came to 18 bases. The DNA for the CDR3 is TGTGCCAGCAGTCATCTTTTCGAGTCGCACCACTTT. The encoded protein is CASSHLFESHHF.

This chain uses TRBV6-5 with TRBJ1-1; 8 bases align to TRBD1. In germline, CDR1 is MNHEY, CDR2 SVGAGI. V lost 10 bases, J lost 4 bases, and 11 bases stayed unmatched. This CDR3 region has 14 residues. In DNA form, the CDR3 reads TGTGCCACCAGCATCGACAGGGGAGGCACTGAAGCTTTCTTT. It encodes CATSIDRGGTEAFF.

The chain is built from TRBV20-1 and TRBJ1-5; 8 nucleotides match TRBD1. The CDR3 is 15 residues long. Germline V gene lookup returns CDR1 DFQATT and CDR2 SNEGSKA (reference sequence). V was clipped by 2 bases and J by 4 bases; unmatched bases: 7. DNA for the CDR3: TGCAGTGCTAGACTAGGGACAGGCGATAATCAGCCCCAGCATTTT. Translated, it gives CSARLGTGDNQPQHF.

The rearrangement uses TRBV9 and TRBJ1-1; 7 nucleotides align to TRBD1. This CDR3 comprises 15 residues. J gave up 0 bases and V 4 bases, and 6 bases lay outside the gene matches. Germline values: CDR1 SGDLS, CDR2 YYNGEE. CDR3 in amino acids: CASSIQQGMNTEAFF. Here the CDR3 DNA reads TGTGCCAGCAGCATACAACAGGGGATGAACACTGAAGCTTTCTTT.

V usage is TRBV2 and J usage is TRBJ2-6, with 7 bases matching TRBD1. The CDR3 contains 16 residues. Trimming cost V 5 bases and J 0 bases; bases outside gene matches: 4. The germline V gene has CDR1 SNHLY and CDR2 FYNNEI. The CDR3 nucleotides are TGTGCCAGCAGTTTACAGGGGCGCTCTGGGGCCAACGTCCTGACTTTC. It translates to CASSLQGRSGANVLTF.

The V gene is TRBV30, the J gene TRBJ1-2, with D possibly being TRBD1 (5 bases). The CDR3 covers 13 residues. The germline V gene encodes CDR1 GTSNPN and CDR2 SVGIG (reference sequence). With 7 bases removed from V and 0 bases from J, the gap between germline ends came to 12 bases. CDR3 coding DNA: TGTGCCTTCACGACAGAAGCTAACTATGGCTACACCTTC. This encodes CAFTTEANYGYTF.

This clonotype was detected many times. V gene TRBV15 combines with J gene TRBJ2-1, with D unclear. V lost 1 base and J 7 bases, leaving 8 bases between the germline ends. The CDR3 is made up of 13 amino acids. Germline loops: CDR1 LNHNV, CDR2 YYDKDF (reference sequence). The CDR3 nucleotides read TGTGCCACCAGCAGAGCTCTTTTAAATGAGCAGTTCTTC. It encodes CATSRALLNEQFF.